This T cell receptor (beta chain) was obtained from a study of CD8 T cells in ankylosing spondylitis (TCRdb year 2017). With respect to the entire study: The study set out to find disease-linked TCR variants by profiling T cell receptor beta repertoires in ankylosing spondylitis patients and healthy donors. The full study cohort was made up of about two dozen ankylosing spondylitis patients and 95 to 130 healthy donors. Samples of peripheral blood were taken, and for ankylosing spondylitis patients, synovial fluid was collected as well.

Overall study outcomes, separate from this receptor: Some TCR beta motif variants had previously been reported in synovial fluid and blood of reactive arthritis patients, which suggested common disease-initiation mechanisms. Blood from ankylosing spondylitis patients appeared to be characterized by a TCR beta motif made up of under 10 highly homologous amino acid variants. The disease-linked clones were reported as significantly enriched in matched synovial fluid samples from ankylosing spondylitis patients. The disease-linked clones showed a CD8+ phenotype and occurred at relatively low frequencies in peripheral blood.

The run used an Illumina HiSeq 2500. Quantitative 5'-RACE with molecular barcodes was the method used to prepare the TCR beta libraries. As for how the authors treated the data: To identify disease-linked TCR variants, a new computational method was used, one built on a probabilistic model of VDJ rearrangement. Starting from the raw public reads, TCRdb applied fastp trimming at Q25, assembled clones with MiXCR and retained in-frame beta chains. Here each entry gathers all rows of one CDR3 protein and keeps the most common genes and DNA. V and J calls and clone size were set by TCRdb, not the authors. A total of more than 250,000 distinct CDR3 sequences appear in this sample, 7% to 9% of them only once. The ten largest make up 14% to 15% of the sample. The CDR3, cysteine through phenylalanine, is 16 amino acids long. Just CDR3 DNA is preserved here, 48 bases in frame from base 1. From a lookup of the germline V gene, CDR1 and CDR2 are SGHVS and FQNEAQ. Germline trimming amounts to 5 bases on V and 3 bases on J, with 6 as the count of junction bases outside the gene matches.

Regarding this clonotype: It has no known antigen specificity. Base qualities were left out, and no much larger clone turns up one base away.

The source of this sequence is a male donor with ankylosing spondylitis. The sequencing sample was made of blood, either unsorted or a sorted T cell fraction (not recorded which). The receptor chain draws on TRBV7-8 and TRBJ1-6; TRBD1 matches 8 bases in the middle. The encoded CDR3 is CASSPRTGIYNSPLHF. The nucleotides read TGTGCCAGCAGCCCCAGGACAGGGATCTATAATTCACCCCTCCACTTT. Here the CDR3 is joined to the reference TRBV7-8 and TRBJ1-6 genes, and the full variable domain is: GAGVSQSPRYKVAKRGQDVALRCDPISGHVSLFWYQQALGQGPEFLTYFQNEAQLDKSGLPSDRFFAERPEGSVSTLKIQRTQQEDSAVYLCASSPRTGIYNSPLHFGNGTRLTVT.